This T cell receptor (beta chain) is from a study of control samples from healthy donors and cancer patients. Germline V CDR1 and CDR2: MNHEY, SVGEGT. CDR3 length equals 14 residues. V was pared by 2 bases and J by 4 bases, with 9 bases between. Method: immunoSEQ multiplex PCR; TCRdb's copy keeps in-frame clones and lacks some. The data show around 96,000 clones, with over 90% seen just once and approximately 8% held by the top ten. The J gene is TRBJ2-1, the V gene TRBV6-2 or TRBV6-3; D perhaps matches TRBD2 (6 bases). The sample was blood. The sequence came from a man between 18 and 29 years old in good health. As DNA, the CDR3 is TGTGCCAGCAGTTACAAGGGACTTTACAATGAGCAGTTCTTC. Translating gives CASSYKGLYNEQFF.